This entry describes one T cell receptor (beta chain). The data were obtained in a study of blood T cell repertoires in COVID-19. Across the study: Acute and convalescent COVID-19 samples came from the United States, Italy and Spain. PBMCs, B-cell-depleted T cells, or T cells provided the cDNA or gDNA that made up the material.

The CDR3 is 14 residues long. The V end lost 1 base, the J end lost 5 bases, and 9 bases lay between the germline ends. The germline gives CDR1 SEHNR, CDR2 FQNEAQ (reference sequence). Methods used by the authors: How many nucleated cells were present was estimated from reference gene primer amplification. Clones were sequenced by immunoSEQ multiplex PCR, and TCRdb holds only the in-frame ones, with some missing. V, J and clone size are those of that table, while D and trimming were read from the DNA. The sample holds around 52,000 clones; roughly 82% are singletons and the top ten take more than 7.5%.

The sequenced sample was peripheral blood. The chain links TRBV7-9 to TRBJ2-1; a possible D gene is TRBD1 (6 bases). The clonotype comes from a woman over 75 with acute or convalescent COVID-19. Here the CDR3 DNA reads TGTGCCAGCAGCTTAGGACAGGTCAACAATGAGCAGTTCTTC. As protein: CASSLGQVNNEQFF.